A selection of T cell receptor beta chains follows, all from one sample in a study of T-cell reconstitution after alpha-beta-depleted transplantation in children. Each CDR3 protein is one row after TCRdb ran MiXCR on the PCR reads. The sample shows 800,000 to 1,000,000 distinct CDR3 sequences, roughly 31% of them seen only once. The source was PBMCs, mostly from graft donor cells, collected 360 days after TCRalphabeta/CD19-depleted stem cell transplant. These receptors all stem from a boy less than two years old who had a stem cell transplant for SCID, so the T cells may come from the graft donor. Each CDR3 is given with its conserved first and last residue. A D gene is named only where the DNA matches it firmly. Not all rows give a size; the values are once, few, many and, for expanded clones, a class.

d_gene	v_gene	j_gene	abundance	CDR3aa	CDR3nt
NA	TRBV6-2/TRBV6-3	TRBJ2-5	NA	CASSYAQMNPKETQYF	TGTGCCAGCAGTTATGCCCAGATGAACCCGAAAGAGACCCAGTACTTC
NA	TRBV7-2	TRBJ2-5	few	CASGQNTGETQYF	TGTGCCAGCGGGCAAAACACAGGGGAGACCCAGTACTTC
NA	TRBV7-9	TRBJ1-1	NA	CASSLAQVEAFF	TGTGCCAGCAGCTTAGCACAGGTTGAAGCTTTCTTT
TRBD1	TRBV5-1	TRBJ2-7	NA	CASSSPGQGIREQYF	TGCGCCAGCAGCTCGCCCGGACAGGGGATTCGGGAGCAGTACTTC
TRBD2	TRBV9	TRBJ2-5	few	CASSYLGGYQETQYF	TGTGCCAGCAGCTATCTGGGGGGGTACCAAGAGACCCAGTACTTC
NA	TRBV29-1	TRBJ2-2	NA	CSVQRGLGTGELFF	TGCAGCGTCCAACGGGGCCTGGGGACCGGGGAGCTGTTTTTT
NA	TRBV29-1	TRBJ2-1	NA	CSVEAQYNEQFF	TGCAGCGTTGAAGCACAGTACAATGAGCAGTTCTTC
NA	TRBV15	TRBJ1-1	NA	CATSKGGTGTEAFF	TGTGCCACCAGCAAAGGAGGGACGGGGACTGAAGCTTTCTTT
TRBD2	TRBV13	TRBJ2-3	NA	CASSPYRNTGLGRTDTQYF	TGTGCCAGCAGCCCATATAGAAATACGGGACTAGGTCGTACAGATACGCAGTATTTT
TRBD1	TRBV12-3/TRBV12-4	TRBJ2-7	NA	CASREGQGLYEQYF	TGTGCCAGCAGAGAGGGACAGGGCCTTTATGAGCAGTACTTC
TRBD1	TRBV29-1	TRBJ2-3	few	CSVSGQGARTDTQYF	TGCAGCGTCTCGGGGCAGGGGGCGCGGACAGATACGCAGTATTTT
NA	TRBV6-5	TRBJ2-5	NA	CASSYTGRDQYF	TGTGCCAGCAGTTACACAGGGAGGGACCAGTACTTC
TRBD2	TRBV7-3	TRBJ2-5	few	CASSSGLAGGRLRETQYF	TGTGCCAGCAGCTCCGGACTAGCGGGGGGCCGACTAAGGGAGACCCAGTACTTC
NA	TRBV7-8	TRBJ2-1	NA	CASSLPDSSYNEQFF	TGTGCCAGCAGCTTGCCGGACAGCTCCTACAATGAGCAGTTCTTC
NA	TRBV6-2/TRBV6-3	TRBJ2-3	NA	CASSYDPGSGTDTQYF	TGTGCCAGCAGTTACGATCCGGGTAGTGGTACAGATACGCAGTATTTT
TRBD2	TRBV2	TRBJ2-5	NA	CASSLELAGSQYF	TGTGCCAGCAGCTTAGAACTAGCGGGGTCGCAGTACTTC
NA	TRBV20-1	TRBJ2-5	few	CSARPKETQYF	TGCAGTGCTAGACCTAAAGAGACCCAGTACTTC
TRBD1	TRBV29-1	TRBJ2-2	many	CSVGQGAAGELFF	TGCAGCGTAGGACAGGGGGCAGCCGGGGAGCTGTTTTTT
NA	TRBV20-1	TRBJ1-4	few	CSAGIDSRYEKLFF	TGCAGTGCGGGGATCGACAGCCGTTATGAAAAACTGTTTTTT
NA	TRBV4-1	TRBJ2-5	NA	CASSHLAGRRGETQYF	TGCGCCAGCAGCCATCTTGCAGGGCGGAGGGGGGAGACCCAGTACTTC
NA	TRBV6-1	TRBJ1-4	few	CASTRTRGSGEKLFF	TGTGCCAGCACCAGGACCAGGGGAAGTGGTGAAAAACTGTTTTTT
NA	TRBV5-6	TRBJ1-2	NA	CASTKNLGDFYGYTF	TGTGCCAGCACCAAAAATCTCGGGGATTTCTATGGCTACACCTTC
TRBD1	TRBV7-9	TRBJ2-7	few	CASSLGWTGGFEQYF	TGTGCCAGCAGCTTAGGTTGGACAGGAGGATTCGAGCAGTACTTC
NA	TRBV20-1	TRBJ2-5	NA	CSAREPLETQYF	TGCAGTGCTAGAGAGCCCCTAGAGACCCAGTACTTC
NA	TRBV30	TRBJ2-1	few	CAWSAPPPGSYNEQFF	TGTGCCTGGAGTGCCCCACCCCCGGGTTCCTACAATGAGCAGTTCTTC
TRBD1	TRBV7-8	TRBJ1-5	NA	CASSFFTGGAMPQHF	TGTGCCAGCAGCTTTTTCACAGGGGGCGCGATGCCCCAGCATTTT
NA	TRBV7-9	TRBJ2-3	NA	CASSPGWIGSDTQYF	TGTGCCAGCAGTCCCGGATGGATTGGGTCAGATACGCAGTATTTT
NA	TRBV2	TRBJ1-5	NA	CASRWGNQPQHF	TGTGCCAGCAGGTGGGGGAATCAGCCCCAGCATTTT
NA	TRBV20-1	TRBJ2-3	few	CSAQIETADTQYF	TGCAGTGCCCAAATCGAGACGGCAGATACGCAGTATTTT
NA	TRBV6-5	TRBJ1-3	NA	CASSYFDTISGNTIYF	TGTGCCAGCAGTTACTTCGACACAATCAGTGGAAACACCATATATTTT
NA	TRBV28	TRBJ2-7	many	CASRGGGGSYEQYF	TGTGCCAGCAGAGGAGGCGGCGGCTCCTACGAGCAGTACTTC
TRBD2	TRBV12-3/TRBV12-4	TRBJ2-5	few	CASRLRTSSLETQYF	TGTGCCAGCAGACTACGGACTAGCTCTCTAGAGACCCAGTACTTC
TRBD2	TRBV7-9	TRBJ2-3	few	CASSQGRGGQDTQYF	TGTGCCAGCAGCCAGGGGCGGGGGGGCCAAGATACGCAGTATTTT
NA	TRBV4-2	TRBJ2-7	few	CASSQEAGAGNFYEQYF	TGTGCCAGCAGCCAAGAAGCCGGAGCGGGCAATTTCTACGAGCAGTACTTC
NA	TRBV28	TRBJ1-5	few	CATATNQPQHF	TGTGCCACCGCAACAAATCAGCCCCAGCATTTT